The sequence of this T cell receptor beta chain was determined in a study of human T cells and chemical hapten exposure. Study in general: Alopecia areata, totalis or universalis was found in mostly female patients. Findings and limits, study-wide: A positive correlation with patch test score was shown by PT1 expanded TCR counts. Among TCRs, those above 1 in 1000 frequency were unaffected by DPC sensitization.

A word on this clonotype: Antigen: not known.

Time point described: patch test 3, about 24 weeks after DPC sensitization. Regarding treatment: therapeutic diphenylcyclopropenone sensitization with weekly scalp DPC. TCRdb reprocessed the RACE reads with MiXCR, giving one entry per CDR3 protein. The sample consists of roughly 50,000 distinct CDR3 sequences, approximately 9.9% of them appearing once. The germline CDR1 and CDR2 sequences are LGHNA and YSLEER. The CDR3 spans 13 residues. The germline V and J ends were trimmed by 0 bases and 11 bases, with 8 bases remaining between them. The sequence was obtained from a woman between 40 and 50 years old with alopecia areata. Some clones in this sample may be carry-over from other donors' samples. This chain uses TRBV4-3 with TRBJ1-6; unclear D gene. Material: whole blood, obtained in connection with sensitization to the hapten diphenylcyclopropenone (DPC). The chain's CDR3 is CASSQDGTTPLHF. The CDR3 DNA sequence: TGCGCCAGCAGCCAAGATGGCACTACACCCCTCCACTTT.